These 14 T cell receptor beta chains originate from one sample sequenced in a study of blood T cells in healthy people across ages. The use of a sample-barcoded 5' primer and a J-beta primer mix characterized a second PCR of about 7 to 12 cycles. TCRdb fed the 5' RACE reads into MiXCR, producing one record per CDR3 protein. The table has around 2 million distinct CDR3 sequences, roughly two fifths seen once. The sequenced sample was blood. These receptors were obtained from a human donor in good health.

V gene TRBV6-6 combines with J gene TRBJ2-3; the match to TRBD1 covers 11 bases. This CDR3 is built from 15 residues. Per the germline V gene, CDR1 is MNHNY and CDR2 is SVGAGI (reference sequence). V trimming: 4 bases; J trimming: 6 bases; junction bases outside the gene matches: 6. DNA of the CDR3: TGTGCCAGCAGTTCCGGACAGGGGGCGCCGGATACGCAGTATTTT. It specifies CASSSGQGAPDTQYF.

This clonotype was picked up a small number of times. The genes are TRBV5-6 and TRBJ1-2; D remains unclear. Trimming cost V 1 base and J 4 bases, with 11 bases left between them. In germline, CDR1 is SGHDT, CDR2 YYEEEE. The CDR3 totals 14 residues. CDR3 bases: TGTGCCAGCAGCTTGTTGGTCAGTCGCTATGGCTACACCTTC. Translating it yields CASSLLVSRYGYTF.

The chain links TRBV20-1 to TRBJ2-6; D is possibly TRBD2 (5 bases). The V gene's germline CDR1 is DFQATT and CDR2 SNEGSKA (reference sequence). V lost 1 base and J 4 bases, leaving 17 bases between the germline ends. The CDR3 loop spans 17 amino acids. Here the CDR3 reads CSARVDFGYGGANVLTF. Here the CDR3 DNA reads TGCAGTGCTAGAGTGGACTTTGGGTACGGGGGGGCCAACGTCCTGACTTTC.

The rearrangement uses TRBV9 and TRBJ2-7; 13 positions match TRBD2. The CDR3 is 16 residues long. V was clipped by 4 bases and J by 2 bases; unmatched bases: 6. Germline loops: CDR1 SGDLS, CDR2 YYNGEE. The CDR3 loop is CASSYGLAGAAYEQYF. The CDR3 bases are TGTGCCAGCAGCTACGGACTAGCGGGGGCCGCCTACGAGCAGTACTTC.

This clonotype was recorded only once. This chain uses TRBV12-5 with TRBJ2-2; 8 bases are shared with TRBD1. There are 15 residues in the CDR3. V trimming: 4 bases; J trimming: 4 bases; junction bases outside the gene matches: 5. Germline CDR1 and CDR2: LGHNT and FRNRAP. CDR3 sequence: CASGYRTGITGELFF. CDR3 coding DNA: TGTGCTAGTGGTTATCGGACAGGGATCACCGGGGAGCTGTTTTTT.

This clonotype was seen a handful of times. The rearrangement joins TRBV12-3 or TRBV12-4 to TRBJ1-2; the D gene is possibly TRBD1 (5 bases). Trimming cost V 6 bases and J 6 bases, with 20 bases left between them. The CDR3 loop spans 15 amino acids. The CDR3 protein is CASSPSPWGVNGYTF. CDR3 in DNA: TGTGCCAGCAGCCCCTCTCCTTGGGGGGTTAATGGCTACACCTTC.

The genes are TRBV15 and TRBJ2-5; weak D call: TRBD1 (5 bases). TRBJ2-7 matches the DNA end more closely, so the J call is doubtful. Germline-derived CDR1 and CDR2 are LNHNV and YYDKDF (reference sequence). The CDR3 extends over 13 amino acids. CDR3 loop: CATSGAETYEQYF. The CDR3 DNA sequence: TGTGCCACCAGCGGGGCAGAAACCTACGAGCAGTACTTC.

This clonotype was picked up a small number of times. An end of the junction does not agree with germline; a read error may underlie this. The chain couples TRBV4-2 to TRBJ1-1; D gene unclear. This CDR3 is 17 amino acids long. Looked up from germline, CDR1 is LGHNA and CDR2 is YNFKEQ. The CDR3 DNA is TGTGCCAACAGCCCCCCAAATGGGTGGGAAGCCTCCGCTGAAGCTTTCTTT. It codes for CANSPPNGWEASAEAFF.

This chain links TRBV5-6 with TRBJ2-7; the match to TRBD1 covers 10 bases. Germline V gives CDR1 SGHDT, CDR2 YYEEEE. After removal of 3 bases from V and 0 bases from J, the junction contained 12 bases not matched to a gene. The CDR3 is made up of 18 amino acids. The chain's CDR3 is CASSSLTGGPKNSYEQYF. The CDR3 coding sequence is TGTGCCAGCAGCTCATTGACAGGGGGCCCAAAAAACTCCTACGAGCAGTACTTC.

This clonotype was seen at least ten times. The chain uses TRBV6-2 or TRBV6-3 and TRBJ2-6; D gene uncertain. V shed 2 bases and J shed 4 bases, with 9 bases lying between them. Per the germline V gene, CDR1 is MNHEY and CDR2 is SVGEGT. This CDR3 is built from 15 residues. CDR3 DNA sequence: TGTGCCAGCAGTTACGAAACTGCGGGGGCCAACGTCCTGACTTTC. It codes for CASSYETAGANVLTF.

The chain joins TRBV10-3 to TRBJ1-2; a possible D gene is TRBD1 (6 bases). The CDR3 has 13 amino acids. Germline V lookup: CDR1 ENHRY, CDR2 SYGVKD. V dropped 9 bases and J dropped 4 bases, with 15 bases sitting between them. DNA of the CDR3: TGTGCCATTTCGCAGGGGCAGGTCTATGGCTACACCTTC. It yields the protein CAISQGQVYGYTF.

The chain combines TRBV3-1 with TRBJ2-3, with D perhaps given as TRBD1 or TRBD2 (5 bases each). This CDR3 region has 15 residues. In germline, CDR1 is LGHDT, CDR2 YNNKEL (reference sequence). V was shortened by 7 bases and J by 2 bases, with 16 bases between the two germline ends. The CDR3 reads CASTPAWGFTDTQYF. CDR3 nucleotides: TGTGCCAGCACCCCGGCTTGGGGGTTCACAGATACGCAGTATTTT.

The J gene is TRBJ1-2, the V gene TRBV29-1, with D perhaps TRBD1 (6 bases). V gave up 0 bases and J gave up 5 bases, with 19 bases separating them. Germline V lookup: CDR1 SQVTM, CDR2 ANQGSEA. This CDR3 spans 16 amino acids. The chain's CDR3 is CSVEDAPRGRGYGYTF. DNA of the CDR3: TGCAGCGTTGAAGACGCGCCCCGGGGGCGGGGATATGGCTACACCTTC.

Many counts were recorded for this clonotype. The chain uses TRBV29-1 and TRBJ1-1; D gene unclear. V dropped 6 bases and J dropped 3 bases, with 11 bases sitting between them. There are 12 residues in the CDR3. Germline V gene data show CDR1 as SQVTM and CDR2 as ANQGSEA. The CDR3 is CSVPLGDTEAFF. The CDR3, as DNA: TGCAGCGTCCCTTTAGGAGACACTGAAGCTTTCTTT.